The entry below gives a single T cell receptor (beta chain) sequence along with its context. What it binds is not known. The DNA is left out, because the CDR3 cannot be placed on it with certainty; the CDR3 is given as TCRdb lists it. Germline loops: CDR1 SNHLY, CDR2 FYNNEI. The CDR3 is 15 residues long, ends included. Amplified material comprised TCR beta CDR3 regions derived from RNA transcripts. An initial RT-PCR round employing HTBI primers preceded a second-round multiplex PCR. TCRdb ran MiXCR on the multiplex PCR reads and lists one entry per CDR3 protein. The sample has almost 750,000 distinct CDR3 sequences; 40% are singletons. This sample stems from a study of Graves' ophthalmopathy and Graves' hyperthyroidism. Whole-study context: Peripheral blood was gathered at first diagnosis, ahead of any treatment whatsoever.

Uncontrolled infections, pregnancy, lactation or other autoimmune diseases led to patient exclusion. Study-level findings and limits: The model's ophthalmopathy progression predictions had around 67% sensitivity and over 72% specificity. A majority of expanded thyroid clonotypes exceeding 0.001 frequency were likewise present in blood.

The clonotype was recovered from an adult man with Graves' ophthalmopathy. The sequenced sample was peripheral blood. The rearrangement links TRBV2 to TRBJ2-7; whether TRBD2, the table's D call, matches the DNA was not checked. The CDR3 loop reads CASSTSGGAGYEQYF.